A single T cell receptor (beta chain) is shown here with its context. What antigen it recognizes has not been identified. No per-base quality is available; no much larger clone lies one base away. The sample belongs to a study of T cell responses to AZD1222 COVID-19 vaccine (dated by TCRdb to about 2021). Regarding the study in general: TCR sequencing covered fewer than 250 trial participants: 207 given two doses of AZD1222 and approximately 25 given two doses of MenACWY control vaccine. Trial participants were enrolled into age subgroups of 18-55, 56-69 and 70-plus years, which contained around 150, 29 and 61 TCR-sequenced participants, respectively. General study outcomes and caveats: After two AZD1222 doses, both the breadth and the depth of spike-specific TCRs were significantly higher than at day 0 and than in MenACWY recipients. In the small 56-69-year group, the increase in depth fell short of significance, most likely because of low power. Nearly half of unique spike-specific TCRs reportedly recognized epitopes outside regions mutated in the B.1.351 and B.1.1.7 variants. Because no day 14 peak-response samples were available, the repertoires could be characterized only after the peak T cell response. Participants were mostly white British and included more females than males, and it was suggested by the authors that clonal diversity may have been underestimated. Conclusions about previously exposed vaccinees were limited because only a handful of AZD1222 recipients were SARS-CoV-2 seropositive at baseline. Vaccine-associated CD4 TCRs spanned the whole spike protein, with dominant responses in regions 160-218 and 743-854.

Measured from the cysteine to the phenylalanine, the CDR3 is 14 residues long. Only the CDR3 region is kept as DNA, spanning 42 bases read in frame from base 1. From a lookup of the germline V gene, CDR1 and CDR2 are SGDLS and YYNGEE. Unmatched junction bases come to 2, with V trimmed by 3 bases and J by 4 bases. Interpreted using the paper, the time point label stands for: about 28 days (+/-7) after the second vaccine dose. AZD1222 recipients whose second dose came at about 4 weeks and those whose second dose came at about 12 weeks were combined into one group, since spike-specific TCR depth and breadth did not differ between the two schedules. The vaccinee samples were drawn from two UK trials, COV001 and COV002, one of which was a single-blind randomized controlled phase 2/3 trial testing AZD1222 (ChAdOx1 nCoV-19) in healthy adults. For TCRbeta chain sequencing, PBMC samples from trial participants were taken at day 0 and at day 28 after the second dose.

The CDR3 regions of human TCRbeta chains were analyzed by immunosequencing. The original methods were these. TCRs in the repertoires were matched against a reference library of SARS-CoV-2-specific TCRs that had been generated with the MIRA antigen-specificity platform. Breadth was defined as the fraction of unique TCRs that were SARS-CoV-2-associated. Depth was defined as the fraction of total T cells that were SARS-CoV-2-associated. Using the MIRA data, each spike-specific TCR was mapped to the spike region that the TCR reacts to and placed in a CD4 or CD8 class. Log10-transformed breadth and depth values were compared by one-way ANOVA with Sidak's multiple comparisons tests. TCRdb's version of the immuneACCESS table is confined to in-frame rearrangements and falls short of the full clone set. An unresolved V gene accounts for under half of the shortfall where checked; the remainder is of unknown origin. From that table come the V and J calls and clone size; the DNA was used to work out D and trimming. A total of 150,000 to 200,000 clones appear in this sample, just over 90% of them only once. Under 1.5% of the sample goes to the ten largest clones.

Specimen: peripheral blood, collected 28 days after the second AZD1222 dose. The V and J genes are TRBV9 and TRBJ1-3, with 9 middle bases fitting TRBD1. The sequence was obtained from an adult who received the AZD1222 COVID-19 vaccine. The CDR3: CASSEGTGGNTIYF. The sequenced DNA: TGTGCCAGCAGCGAGGGGACAGGGGGAAACACCATATATTTT. Where the CDR3 stops, the reference TRBV9 and TRBJ1-3 genes take over; the full variable domain is DSGVTQTPKHLITATGQRVTLRCSPRSGDLSVYWYQQSLDQGLQFLIQYYNGEERAKGNILERFSAQQFPDLHSELNLSSLELGDSALYFCASSEGTGGNTIYFGEGSWLTVV.